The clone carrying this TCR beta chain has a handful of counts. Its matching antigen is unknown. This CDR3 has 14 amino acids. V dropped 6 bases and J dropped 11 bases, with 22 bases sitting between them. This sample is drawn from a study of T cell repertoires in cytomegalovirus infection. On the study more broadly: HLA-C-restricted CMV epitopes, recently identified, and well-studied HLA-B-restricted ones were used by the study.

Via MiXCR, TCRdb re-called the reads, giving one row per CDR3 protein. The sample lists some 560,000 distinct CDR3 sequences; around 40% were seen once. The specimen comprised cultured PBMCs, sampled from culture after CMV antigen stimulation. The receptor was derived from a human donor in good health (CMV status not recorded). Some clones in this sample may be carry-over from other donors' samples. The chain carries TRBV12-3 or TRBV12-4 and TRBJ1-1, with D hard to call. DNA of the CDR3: TGTGCCAGCAGCCCCATGACGTCACTCATCGACGCTTTCTTT. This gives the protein CASSPMTSLIDAFF.